These 11 T cell receptor beta chains share one sample of origin, sequenced in a study of control samples from healthy donors and cancer patients. This table comes from immunoSEQ multiplex PCR, and its TCRdb copy is limited to in-frame clones, with some not included. The sample lists about 71,000 clones, just under 90% occurring once. The sequenced sample consisted of PBMCs. The origin of the receptors is a man aged 55 to 70 with lung cancer.

V usage is TRBV5-1 and J usage is TRBJ2-7, with 9 bases that match TRBD1. The CDR3 runs 14 residues. With V trimmed by 3 bases and J by 6 bases, 7 bases remained unmatched. Germline loops: CDR1 SGHRS, CDR2 YFSETQ. CDR3 sequence reads: CASSSGTGNSEQYV. The CDR3, as DNA: TGCGCCAGCAGCTCCGGGACAGGGAATTCCGAGCAGTACGTC.

This chain joins TRBV5-8 and TRBJ2-3, with unresolved D. Germline CDR1 reads SGHTS; CDR2 reads YDEGEE. Trimming pared 1 base from V and 0 bases from J, leaving 9 bases between. The CDR3 extends over 15 amino acids. The DNA of the CDR3 is TGTGCCAGCAGCTTGTCGCAGAGGAGCACAGATACGCAGTATTTT. The encoded protein is CASSLSQRSTDTQYF.

The CDR3 sequence is CAWNSGRGGAGELFF. CDR3 nucleotides: TGTGCCTGGAATAGTGGGCGGGGCGGTGCCGGGGAGCTGTTTTTT. This rearrangement joins TRBV30 to TRBJ2-2; tentative D call: TRBD2 (6 bases). The CDR3 sequence is 15 residues long. V was clipped by 4 bases and J by 6 bases, with 18 bases between them. Germline lookup yields CDR1 GTSNPN and CDR2 SVGIG (reference sequence).

V is TRBV27 and J is TRBJ2-5, with 7 bases aligning to TRBD1. The CDR3 has 13 amino acids. Per the germline V gene, CDR1 is MNHEY and CDR2 is SMNVEV (reference sequence). After removal of 5 bases from V and 4 bases from J, the junction contained 4 bases not matched to a gene. This CDR3 reads CASSDRVGETQYF. CDR3 DNA sequence: TGTGCCAGCAGTGACAGGGTTGGAGAGACCCAGTACTTC.

The chain links TRBV6-2 or TRBV6-3 to TRBJ2-1; D possibly corresponds to TRBD2 (6 bases). Trimming stripped 2 bases from V and 3 bases from J, with 11 bases between. CDR1 and CDR2 (germline): MNHEY, SVGEGT. The CDR3 has 15 residues. CDR3 nucleotides: TGTGCCAGCAGTTACCCGGGACTGCTCTACAATGAGCAGTTCTTC. Amino acids: CASSYPGLLYNEQFF.

This clone was seen only once. This CDR3 is CASSYKYWQGSNEQFF. CDR3 in DNA: TGTGCCAGCAGTTACAAGTATTGGCAGGGGAGTAATGAGCAGTTCTTC. The chain employs TRBV6-5 and TRBJ2-1, with D perhaps matching TRBD1 (6 bases). Trimming cost V 2 bases and J 7 bases, with 18 bases left between them. The CDR3 length is 16 residues. The germline V gene encodes CDR1 MNHEY and CDR2 SVGAGI.

Written as DNA, the CDR3 is TGTGCCAGCAGCTTATCAACTTGGGAGACCCAGTACTTC. Translation gives CASSLSTWETQYF. This sequence joins TRBV11-3 and TRBJ2-5, with D hard to call. From germline, CDR1 is SGHNT and CDR2 YENEEA. The CDR3 loop spans 13 amino acids. Trimming shortened V by 2 bases and J by 5 bases, and 9 bases separated the two germline ends.

This rearrangement joins TRBV29-1 to TRBJ1-2, with 12 nucleotides matching TRBD1. The junction had 9 bases not matched to a gene; V was cut back by 6 bases and J by 4 bases. Germline V gene lookup returns CDR1 SQVTM and CDR2 ANQGSEA. CDR3 length equals 15 residues. The CDR3 spells CSVGQGASFGYGYTF. The CDR3 bases are TGCAGCGTGGGACAGGGGGCGTCGTTCGGCTATGGCTACACCTTC.

The genes are TRBV5-4 and TRBJ1-1; weak D call: TRBD1 (5 bases). The length of the CDR3 is 14 residues. V gave up 4 bases and J gave up 3 bases, with 13 bases separating them. The V gene's germline CDR1 is SGHNT and CDR2 YYREEE (reference sequence). The CDR3 DNA sequence: TGTGCCAGCAGCGTGTGGGGGGGGGACACTGAAGCTTTCTTT. Its protein is CASSVWGGDTEAFF.

CDR3 loop: CASSMVPGFGGEQFF. Written as DNA, the CDR3 is TGTGCCAGTAGTATGGTCCCGGGGTTTGGCGGTGAGCAGTTCTTC. This chain connects TRBV19 to TRBJ2-1, with D maybe TRBD2 (5 bases). The germline CDR1 and CDR2 sequences are LNHDA and SQIVND (reference sequence). CDR3 length equals 15 residues. V was pared by 3 bases and J by 9 bases, with 18 bases between.

The chain carries TRBV30 and TRBJ2-4, with D perhaps matching TRBD2 (5 bases). The CDR3 spans 12 residues. CDR1 is GTSNPN, CDR2 SVGIG, per germline (reference sequence). Trimming stripped 3 bases from V and 9 bases from J, with 12 bases between. The CDR3 sequence is CAWSVPGSIQYF. The CDR3 DNA reads as TGTGCCTGGAGCGTACCGGGGAGCATTCAGTACTTC. Complete variable domain (other parts from reference TRBV30 and TRBJ2-4): SQTIHQWPATLVQPVGSPLSLECTVEGTSNPNLYWYRQAAGRGLQLLFYSVGIGQISSEVPQNLSASRPQDRQFILSSKKLLLSDSGFYLCAWSVPGSIQYFGAGTRLSVL.